The TCR beta chain described here comes from a study of blood T cells in healthy people across ages. Donors were systemically healthy Caucasian individuals from Russia aged roughly 6 to 100 years. About this clonotype: What it binds is unknown.

Whole-study findings and limits: Whereas aged donors had fewer naive CD4+ cells, long-lived donors had more of them and higher diversity. Older age went with lower TCR beta diversity per million T cells, in a roughly linear way. Estimates of total diversity, which came from one million sequenced T cells, were considered to be underestimates.

The use of a sample-barcoded 5' primer and a J-beta primer mix characterized a second PCR of roughly 6 to 12 cycles. TCRdb reprocessed the 5' RACE reads via MiXCR and lists one record per CDR3 protein. Of roughly 2 million distinct CDR3 sequences listed, about 50% are singletons. The trim removed 2 bases at V and 4 bases at J, leaving 3 bases unmatched. Germline V lookup: CDR1 DFQATT, CDR2 SNEGSKA (reference sequence). This CDR3 comprises 14 residues. This sequence was found in a woman between 40 and 50 years old in good health. What was sequenced was blood. The chain joins TRBV20-1 to TRBJ2-5; TRBD2 agrees at 11 bases. This CDR3 is CSARIAGGGETQYF. The CDR3 bases are TGCAGTGCTAGAATAGCGGGGGGGGGAGAGACCCAGTACTTC.